This TCR beta chain appears in the sequencing data of a study of OX40 agonist ivuxolimab in advanced cancers. The CDR3 runs to 14 residues. V dropped 2 bases and J dropped 8; count of bases not matched to a gene: 5. Germline assignment: CDR1 WNHNN and CDR2 SYGVQD (reference sequence). The assay was immunoSEQ multiplex PCR, and TCRdb's table has in-frame clones only and misses some. Here the sample spans 78,000 or so clones, around nine tenths being singletons. Sequencing used CD4+ or CD8+ T cells sorted from blood, obtained in a trial of the OX40 agonist ivuxolimab. The clonotype originates from an adult with an advanced solid tumor such as melanoma, head and neck, liver or kidney cancer. The chain recombines TRBV10-1 with TRBJ2-1, with 8 nucleotides matching TRBD2. CDR3 sequence: CASSEGLAGYEQFF. The CDR3 bases are TGCGCCAGCAGTGAGGGGTTAGCGGGATATGAGCAGTTCTTC.